The following is a TCR beta chain sequence with its context. This specimen comes from a study of blood T cell repertoires in COVID-19. Generated by immunoSEQ multiplex PCR, the TCRdb table keeps only in-frame clones and is missing some. The sample includes 200,000 to 250,000 clones, just over 85% of them seen just once. The clonotype comes from a man aged 80 or over with acute or convalescent COVID-19. The sample consisted of peripheral blood.

The CDR3 nucleotides are TGTGCCAGTACTACCGGACAGAGTGACGATGGCTACACCTTC. Translated: CASTTGQSDDGYTF. This chain joins TRBV19 and TRBJ1-2; weak D call: TRBD1 (6 bases). Looked up from germline, CDR1 is LNHDA and CDR2 is SQIVND (reference sequence). This CDR3 is built from 14 residues. Trimming pared 7 bases from V and 6 bases from J, leaving 18 bases between.